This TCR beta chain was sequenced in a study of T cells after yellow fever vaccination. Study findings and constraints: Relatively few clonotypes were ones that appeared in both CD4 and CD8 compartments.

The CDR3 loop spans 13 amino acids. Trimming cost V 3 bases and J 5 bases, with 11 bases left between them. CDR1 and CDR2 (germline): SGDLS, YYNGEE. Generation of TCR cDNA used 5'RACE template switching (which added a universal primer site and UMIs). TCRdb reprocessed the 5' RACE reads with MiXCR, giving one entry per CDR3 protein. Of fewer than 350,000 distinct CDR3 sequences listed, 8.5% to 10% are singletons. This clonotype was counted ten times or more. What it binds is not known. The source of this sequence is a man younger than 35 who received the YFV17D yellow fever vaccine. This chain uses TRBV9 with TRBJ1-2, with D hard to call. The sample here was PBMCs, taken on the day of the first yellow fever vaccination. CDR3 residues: CASSARVEYGYTF. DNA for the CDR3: TGTGCCAGCAGCGCCCGAGTAGAATATGGCTACACCTTC.